Reported below is one T cell receptor (beta chain). The sample comes from a study of CD8 T cells in Susac syndrome. Study-level background: At the time of blood draw, patients with Susac syndrome were therapy-naive, receiving corticosteroids, or receiving intravenous immunoglobulin alone.

The CDR3 covers 14 residues. V gave up 5 bases and J gave up 7 bases; unmatched junction bases: 7. The germline CDR1 and CDR2 sequences are SEHNR and FQNEAQ (reference sequence). After extraction with the RNeasy kit, about 0.45 to 1 ug of the RNA was reverse transcribed using random hexamers. TCRdb fed the immunoSEQ multiplex PCR reads into MiXCR, producing one record per CDR3 protein. The table has roughly 160,000 distinct CDR3 sequences, roughly 95% seen once. The chain employs TRBV7-9 and TRBJ1-5; 8 positions agree with TRBD1. The clonotype comes from a human donor with Susac syndrome. Sequenced material: CD4+ T cells from PBMCs. CDR3 bases: TGTGCCAGCAGCGTGGACAGGGTGGACCAGCCCCAGCATTTT. Its protein is CASSVDRVDQPQHF. The whole variable domain, filled in from reference TRBV7-9 and TRBJ1-5, reads DTGVSQNPRHKITKRGQNVTFRCDPISEHNRLYWYRQTLGQGPEFLTYFQNEAQLEKSRLLSDRFSAERPKGSFSTLEIQRTEQGDSAMYLCASSVDRVDQPQHFGDGTRLSIL.